This T cell receptor beta chain was profiled in a study of HIV-infected patients and healthy controls. Study-wide findings and caveats: A major limitation was that merely sixteen HIV-infected individuals were processed.

Deletions cut 0 bases from V and 1 base from J, with 2 bases between. This CDR3 is built from 13 residues. The germline CDR1 and CDR2 sequences are SGHTA and FQGNSA. Around 0.5 ug RNA was reverse transcribed with alpha and beta constant-region primers. Separate chain-specific third strand synthesis with multiplexing indices produced the alpha and beta libraries. The cDNA received a 5' RACE adapter containing a random hexamer plus an SP2 sequencing primer site. Each CDR3 protein is one row after TCRdb ran MiXCR on the 5' RACE reads. The repertoire consists of 15,000 to 20,000 distinct CDR3 sequences, with 8% to 10% occurring once and the leading ten covering about 2.6%. Whole blood was used without fractionation, so all unsorted peripheral T cells were included. RNA came from 2 to 3 ml of peripheral blood. A remark on this clonotype: Antigen unknown.

The receptor was isolated from an adult in good health. The sequenced sample was blood. The rearrangement joins TRBV7-2 to TRBJ2-3; D not certain. CDR3 sequence (DNA): TGTGCCAGCAGCTTAGCTCGCACAGATACGCAGTATTTT. Residues: CASSLARTDTQYF.